This entry describes one TCR beta chain. The CDR3 length is 14 residues. Trimming pared 0 bases from V and 4 bases from J, leaving 7 bases between. Looked up from germline, CDR1 is LGHDT and CDR2 is YNNKEL (reference sequence). This entry is derived from a study of patients and donors after allogeneic stem cell transplantation. Using its own MiXCR run on the RT-PCR reads, TCRdb lists one record per CDR3 protein. The data contain more than 150,000 distinct CDR3 sequences, more than 20% of them singletons. The sequence came from a human donor who was either an allogeneic HSCT recipient or a stem cell or donor lymphocyte infusion donor (not recorded which). It is not recorded whose cells these are; they may come from a transplant donor. The sequencing input was blood, either unsorted or a sorted T cell fraction (not recorded which). This chain uses TRBV3-1 with TRBJ2-1; unclear D gene. The CDR3 nucleotides read TGTGCCAGCAGCCAAGAGATGGGGTACAATGAGCAGTTCTTC. This sequence encodes CASSQEMGYNEQFF.